The clone carrying this TCR beta chain was seen a single time. What it recognizes is unknown. These data belong to a study of T cell responses to AZD1222 COVID-19 vaccine. Only in-frame clones appear in the TCRdb table, and some are missing; sequencing was by immunoSEQ multiplex PCR. Seen here are about 140,000 clones, 88% observed once, and the top ten hold more than 3%. Points from the study as a whole: None of the repertoires were sampled until the peak T cell response had passed. Spike-specific TCR breadth rose after two AZD1222 doses, and depth rose as well.

The sequence was collected from an adult who received the AZD1222 COVID-19 vaccine. Source: peripheral blood, taken 28 days after the second AZD1222 dose.

CDR3 sequence reads: CASSLTDSQPGYTF. In DNA form, the CDR3 reads TGTGCCAGCAGCCTTACGGACAGCCAACCGGGCTACACCTTC. The chain employs TRBV9 and TRBJ1-2; D is perhaps TRBD1 (6 bases). CDR1 SGDLS and CDR2 YYNGEE come from the germline V gene. Deletions cut 4 bases from V and 8 bases from J, with 18 bases between. CDR3 length: 14 amino acids. The full variable domain, rest sourced from reference TRBV9 and TRBJ1-2, is DSGVTQTPKHLITATGQRVTLRCSPRSGDLSVYWYQQSLDQGLQFLIQYYNGEERAKGNILERFSAQQFPDLHSELNLSSLELGDSALYFCASSLTDSQPGYTFGSGTRLTVV.